These T cell receptor beta chains were read from a single sample in a study of T cell responses to AZD1222 COVID-19 vaccine. Profiled with immunoSEQ multiplex PCR; TCRdb holds only in-frame clones, not every one. The repertoire holds more than 90,000 clones, with roughly 80% as singletons. The starting material was peripheral blood, obtained 28 days after the second AZD1222 dose. Receptors were obtained from an adult who received the AZD1222 COVID-19 vaccine. CDR3s include the opening cysteine and the closing phenylalanine or tryptophan. Each record gives: CDR3 DNA, CDR3 protein, J gene, clone size, D gene, V gene. The D gene is left open where the match is weak. Clone size is stated in some rows and not others, as once, few, many or a class when expanded.

DNA: TGTGCCAGCAGCTTACTCTGGGGGGCGGTCGGGGAGCTGTTTTTT; CDR3: CASSLLWGAVGELFF; J: TRBJ2-2; size: -; D: -; V: TRBV7-2
DNA: TGTGCCAGCAGTCCCGGGACTAGCGGGAGCTTGCTGGGGACCCAGTACTTC; CDR3: CASSPGTSGSLLGTQYF; J: TRBJ2-5; size: -; D: TRBD2; V: TRBV6-2/TRBV6-3
DNA: TGTGCCAGCAGCGTGACTAGCTGGGAGAACACCGGGGAGCTGTTTTTT; CDR3: CASSVTSWENTGELFF; J: TRBJ2-2; size: -; D: TRBD2; V: TRBV9
DNA: TGTGCCAGCAGCGCAAGACAGGGTCCGATGTATGGCTACACCTTC; CDR3: CASSARQGPMYGYTF; J: TRBJ1-2; size: -; D: TRBD1; V: TRBV7-2
DNA: TGTGCCAGCTCACCATTGCGAGAACTAGCGGTAGCAGATACGCAGTATTTT; CDR3: CASSPLRELAVADTQYF; J: TRBJ2-3; size: -; D: TRBD2; V: TRBV18
DNA: TGTGCCAGCAGCTTAGGGCCGCGGCCCACAGATACGCAGTATTTT; CDR3: CASSLGPRPTDTQYF; J: TRBJ2-3; size: many; D: -; V: TRBV7-3
DNA: TGTGCCATCAGTGCGGGGGCTGCAACTAATGAAAAACTGTTTTTT; CDR3: CAISAGAATNEKLFF; J: TRBJ1-4; size: -; D: -; V: TRBV10-3
DNA: TGTGCCAGCAGTTTATCGGCCGGGACCCGCCGGAATGAGCAGTTCTTC; CDR3: CASSLSAGTRRNEQFF; J: TRBJ2-1; size: -; D: -; V: TRBV27
DNA: TGTGCCAGCAGTTTATCCCCACCAACCCAGTTCCGACAGGGAACAGATACGCAGTATTTT; CDR3: CASSLSPPTQFRQGTDTQYF; J: TRBJ2-3; size: -; D: TRBD1; V: TRBV27
DNA: TGCGCCAGCAGCCCTAGACAGGGGGGTAACTATGGCTACACCTTC; CDR3: CASSPRQGGNYGYTF; J: TRBJ1-2; size: -; D: TRBD1; V: TRBV4-1
DNA: TGTGCCAGCTCACTCCATCAGGGGGAAAAACTGTTTTTT; CDR3: CASSLHQGEKLFF; J: TRBJ1-4; size: -; D: -; V: TRBV18
DNA: TGTGCCAGCAGTATGGACAGGACTGGTGGCGAAAAACTGTTTTTT; CDR3: CASSMDRTGGEKLFF; J: TRBJ1-4; size: -; D: TRBD1; V: TRBV27
DNA: TGTGCCAGCAGCTTAGCCGGACAGGACAATGGCTACACCTTC; CDR3: CASSLAGQDNGYTF; J: TRBJ1-2; size: -; D: TRBD1; V: TRBV7-8
DNA: TGCAGCGGAAAAATGACAGGGGTGAACACTGAAGCTTTCTTT; CDR3: CSGKMTGVNTEAFF; J: TRBJ1-1; size: -; D: TRBD1; V: TRBV29-1
DNA: TGTGCCACGGGACCCGAGGTGGGCGAGCAGTACTTC; CDR3: CATGPEVGEQYF; J: TRBJ2-7; size: few; D: -; V: TRBV10-3
DNA: TGTGCCAGCACCAGGGATCCGTCCTACGAGCAGTACTTC; CDR3: CASTRDPSYEQYF; J: TRBJ2-7; size: -; D: -; V: TRBV6-5
DNA: TGTGCCAGCAACTCACCTCCCCTGGTGGAGACCCAGTACTTC; CDR3: CASNSPPLVETQYF; J: TRBJ2-5; size: -; D: -; V: TRBV25-1
DNA: TGCGCCAGCAGCTGGGGAACAGGGAACACTGAAGCTTTCTTT; CDR3: CASSWGTGNTEAFF; J: TRBJ1-1; size: -; D: -; V: TRBV5-1
DNA: TGTGCCAGCAGTAGTCAAGGGGGCTTGAACACTGAAGCTTTCTTT; CDR3: CASSSQGGLNTEAFF; J: TRBJ1-1; size: -; D: TRBD1; V: TRBV2
DNA: TGTGCCAGCAGCGTAGGGGGATCATCAGGCTACACCTTC; CDR3: CASSVGGSSGYTF; J: TRBJ1-2; size: few; D: -; V: TRBV9
DNA: TGTGCCAGCAGCCAAGCTACCGGACAGAGGGGACCCTACGAGCAGTACTTC; CDR3: CASSQATGQRGPYEQYF; J: TRBJ2-7; size: -; D: -; V: TRBV14
DNA: TGTGCCAGCAGTATTCGAAACACCATATATTTT; CDR3: CASSIRNTIYF; J: TRBJ1-3; size: -; D: -; V: TRBV12-3/TRBV12-4
DNA: TGTGCCAGCAGTGACGAGGGCGGAGGCAACTATGGCTACACCTTC; CDR3: CASSDEGGGNYGYTF; J: TRBJ1-2; size: few; D: -; V: TRBV6-4
DNA: TGTGCCAGCAGCGTGGACAGGGGTGATTCACCCCTCCACTTT; CDR3: CASSVDRGDSPLHF; J: TRBJ1-6; size: -; D: TRBD1; V: TRBV9